This is a list of T cell receptor beta chains from one sample in a study of CD8+CD57+ T cells in acquired aplastic anemia. MiXCR, run by TCRdb on the reads, gives a single entry per CDR3 protein. The table records 150,000 to 200,000 distinct CDR3 sequences, 40% to 60% of them present only once. The source material was sorted CD4+, CD8+, or CD8+CD57+ T cells (not recorded which) from PBMCs. The receptors were sampled from a human donor with aplastic anemia. CDR3s include the opening cysteine and the closing phenylalanine or tryptophan. A D gene is named only where the DNA matches it firmly. Clone size, where shown, is once, few, many, or a class for clones that have expanded.

TRBJ2-1 - 12 many TRBV5-1 TGCGCCAGCAGCCAGAGATGGAATGAGCAGTTCTTC CASSQRWNEQFF
TRBJ2-1 - 16 - TRBV6-1 TGTGCCAGCAGTGAAGGCTCTTTTGGAGGGGGCGATGAGCAGTTCTTC CASSEGSFGGGDEQFF
TRBJ2-2 - 13 few TRBV27 TGTGCCAGCCGGACGGCGAACACCGGGGAGCTGTTTTTT CASRTANTGELFF
TRBJ1-1 - 12 many TRBV5-4 TGTGCCAGCAGCTCAGGGGCGCTTGAAGCTTTCTTT CASSSGALEAFF
TRBJ2-3 TRBD2 15 - TRBV11-1 TGTGCCAGCAGCGAGGGAGGGCTAAGCACAGATACGCAGTATTTT CASSEGGLSTDTQYF
TRBJ1-1 - 13 - TRBV15 TGTGCCACTCGAATCATGGGGAACACTGAAGCTTTCTTT CATRIMGNTEAFF
TRBJ1-6 TRBD1 14 few TRBV10-3 TGTGCCATCAAAGAGGGACAGAATAATTCACCCCTCCACTTT CAIKEGQNNSPLHF
TRBJ2-2 - 14 once TRBV7-6 TGTGCCAGCAGCGGAAAAGCGAACACCGGGGAGCTGTTTTTT CASSGKANTGELFF
TRBJ1-1 - 11 many TRBV29-1 TGCAGCGTGCCTCTCGGCGGAGAAGCTTTCTTT CSVPLGGEAFF
TRBJ2-3 TRBD2 18 many TRBV29-1 TGCAGCGGGGGGGGACTAGCGGGAGAGCTGATCTTCGCAGATACGCAGTATTTT CSGGGLAGELIFADTQYF
TRBJ2-3 TRBD2 16 - TRBV4-1 TGCGCCAGCAGCCCACGCGGGGGTCAAAACACAGATACGCAGTATTTT CASSPRGGQNTDTQYF
TRBJ2-4 - 16 many TRBV15 TGTGCCACCTCTAACAGGGTCTGGGATGACAAAAACATTCAGTACTTC CATSNRVWDDKNIQYF
TRBJ1-1 TRBD1 13 many TRBV5-1 TGCGCCAGCAGCTTGGAGGGGGCCACTGAAGCTTTCTTT CASSLEGATEAFF
TRBJ2-7 TRBD1 15 many TRBV19 TGTGCCAGTAGTATCGATCGACAGGGGGAATACGAGCAGTACTTC CASSIDRQGEYEQYF
TRBJ2-1 TRBD1 15 many TRBV4-3 TGCGCCAGCAGCCAGAGGACAGGGCCCTACAATGAGCAGTTCTTC CASSQRTGPYNEQFF
TRBJ1-5 TRBD1 15 - TRBV27 TGTGCCAGCAGAGTTACAGGGGGAAGCAATCAGCCCCAGCATTTT CASRVTGGSNQPQHF
TRBJ2-1 - 15 - TRBV7-2 TGTGCCAGCAGCCCCCTTGTAAGCTCCTACAATGAGCAGTTCTTC CASSPLVSSYNEQFF
TRBJ1-2 - 12 - TRBV7-2 TGTGCCAGCAGCTTATGGGGGGAAGGCTACACCTTC CASSLWGEGYTF
TRBJ1-3 TRBD1 17 many TRBV4-1 TGCGCCAGCAGCCAGGGGACAGGCGGCCTCTCTGGAAACACCATATATTTT CASSQGTGGLSGNTIYF
TRBJ2-1 - 17 many TRBV24-1 TGTGCCACCAGTGATTTCAGTGGGGTCAGCTCCTACAATGAGCAGTTCTTC CATSDFSGVSSYNEQFF
TRBJ1-2 TRBD1 14 many TRBV29-1 TGCAGCGTTGGTACAGGGGAAGGTAACTATGGCTACACCTTC CSVGTGEGNYGYTF
TRBJ2-5 - 16 once TRBV5-1 TGCGCCAGCAGCTTGGGAAGGGGCGGTGGGCAAGAGACCCAGTACTTC CASSLGRGGGQETQYF
TRBJ1-3 - 15 - TRBV7-8 TGTGCCAGCAGCGAGGACAGTGGAGGTGGAAACACCATATATTTT CASSEDSGGGNTIYF
TRBJ1-6 TRBD1 14 - TRBV10-3 TGTGCCATCTGGACAGGCTCCTATAATTCACCCCTCCACTTT CAIWTGSYNSPLHF
TRBJ1-2 - 13 - TRBV30 TGTGCCTGGAGTCTCCTGGCTAGCTATGGCTACACCTTC CAWSLLASYGYTF
TRBJ1-2 - 13 many TRBV24-1 TGTGCCACCAGTGAGGCGGTCGGGGATGGCTACACCTTC CATSEAVGDGYTF
TRBJ2-7 - 13 many TRBV6-5 TGTGCCAGCAGTTACTCGAGTGGGACCTGGCAGTACTTC CASSYSSGTWQYF
TRBJ2-1 - 14 many TRBV20-1 TGCAGTGCTAAAGACAGTAGCTCCTACAATGAGCAGTTCTTC CSAKDSSSYNEQFF
TRBJ2-3 TRBD2 16 - TRBV6-5 TGTGCCAGCAGTTACGGGACTAGCGGTTACACAGATACGCAGTATTTT CASSYGTSGYTDTQYF
TRBJ1-1 - 15 few TRBV9 TGTGCCAGCAGCCCCTGGGGGCTCTTGAACACTGAAGCTTTCTTT CASSPWGLLNTEAFF
TRBJ2-1 TRBD2 15 many TRBV12-3/TRBV12-4 TGTGCCAGCAGTCAGACTAGCCCGGGAGCCAATGAGCAGTTCTTC CASSQTSPGANEQFF
TRBJ2-7 - 12 few TRBV2 TGTGCCAGCAGTTCAGCTTTGAGTCGGGAGTACTTC CASSSALSREYF
TRBJ1-5 - 13 - TRBV24-1 TGTGCCATCAGCGCTACACCCCTGGGGCCCCAGCATTTT CAISATPLGPQHF
TRBJ1-5 TRBD1 16 - TRBV12-3/TRBV12-4 TGTGCCAGCAGTGCTCCGGGACAGGGGTACAATCAGCCCCAGCATTTT CASSAPGQGYNQPQHF
TRBJ1-5 - 14 few TRBV7-8 TGTGCCAGCAGCACCCGACGGGACAATCAGCCCCAGCATTTT CASSTRRDNQPQHF
TRBJ2-3 - 16 few TRBV10-3 TGTGCCATCAGTGAGCAGGAAGCCTCTAGCACAGATACGCAGTATTTT CAISEQEASSTDTQYF
TRBJ2-3 - 13 few TRBV7-3 TGTGCCAGCAGCCAAGAACGCACAGATACGCAGTATTTT CASSQERTDTQYF
TRBJ1-5 - 16 few TRBV10-3 TGTGCCATCAGTGAGTCAGACGGATATAGCAATCAGCCCCAGCATTTT CAISESDGYSNQPQHF
TRBJ1-2 - 13 many TRBV24-1 TGTGCCACCAGTGACAGGGACACTGATGGCTACACCTTC CATSDRDTDGYTF
TRBJ2-1 TRBD1 17 - TRBV5-4 TGTGCCAGCAGCTTGGCCTCCGGGACAGGGGGTAGAAATGAGCAGTTCTTC CASSLASGTGGRNEQFF
TRBJ2-7 - 15 few TRBV6-1 TGTGCCAGCAGCCCCTTCGGGGCTGGTTCCTACGAGCAGTACTTC CASSPFGAGSYEQYF
TRBJ2-7 TRBD2 15 - TRBV19 TGTGCCAGTAGTATAGGACTAGCGGACTCCTACGAGCAGTACTTC CASSIGLADSYEQYF
TRBJ2-5 TRBD2 14 many TRBV5-5 TGTGCCAGCAGCTTGGCTGGCGGGAGAGAGACCCAGTACTTC CASSLAGGRETQYF
TRBJ2-3 - 12 - TRBV7-9 TGTGCCAGCAGCTTAGATTGGGATACGCAGTATTTT CASSLDWDTQYF
TRBJ2-7 - 12 many TRBV20-1 TGCAGTGCTACACGAGACACAGCGGAACTAGTCTTC CSATRDTAELVF
TRBJ1-6 - 15 - TRBV6-1 TGTGCCAGCGGCCGCGGGGTGGGAGGGTATTCACCCCTCCACTTT CASGRGVGGYSPLHF
TRBJ2-6 - 19 many TRBV2 TGTGCCAGCAGTGACGGGGGGCGTTCCTGGGGCTCTGGGGCCAACGTCCTGACTTTC CASSDGGRSWGSGANVLTF
TRBJ2-3 - 14 - TRBV7-2 TGTGCCAGCAGCTTAGTCACCCAAGCAGATACGCAGTATTTT CASSLVTQADTQYF
TRBJ2-7 - 12 - TRBV29-1 TGCAGCCCTGGGTACGGGGTCGACGAGCAGTACTTC CSPGYGVDEQYF
TRBJ2-1 - 15 few TRBV6-5 TGTGCCAGCAGTTATCTGCGGGACCCAACTAATGAGCAGTTCTTC CASSYLRDPTNEQFF
TRBJ2-1 - 13 many TRBV13 TGTGCCAGCAGCTTGGGACAGCGGGGTGAGCAGTTCTTC CASSLGQRGEQFF
TRBJ2-1 - 12 many TRBV12-3/TRBV12-4 TGTGCCAGCAGTTTATGGACGGATGAGCAGTTCTTC CASSLWTDEQFF
TRBJ1-5 TRBD1 13 few TRBV2 TGTGCCAGCAGCAAGACAGGGTCCCAGCCCCAGCATTTT CASSKTGSQPQHF
TRBJ2-7 - 13 many TRBV6-1 TGTGCCAGCAGTGACGGAGGCAATTACGAGCAGTACTTC CASSDGGNYEQYF
TRBJ2-1 TRBD2 14 - TRBV19 TGTGCCAGTAGGGGACTAGCGGGATACAATGAGCAGTTCTTC CASRGLAGYNEQFF
TRBJ2-1 TRBD2 20 - TRBV4-2 TGTGCCAGCAGCCAAGGAGAGATCGGGCTAGCGGGAAGCTCCTACAATGAGCAGTTCTTC CASSQGEIGLAGSSYNEQFF
TRBJ2-1 TRBD2 16 - TRBV4-2 TGTGCCAGCAGCCCAACGGGGGGGAGCTCCTACAATGAGCAGTTCTTC CASSPTGGSSYNEQFF
TRBJ1-4 - 14 few TRBV15 TGTGCCACCAGCAGAGGACACGCTAATGAAAAACTGTTTTTT CATSRGHANEKLFF
TRBJ1-4 TRBD1 13 - TRBV20-1 TGCAGTGCTACCCGGGACAGTAATGAAAAACTGTTTTTT CSATRDSNEKLFF
TRBJ1-2 - 13 once TRBV20-1 TGCAGTGCTAGAGTGGAGGCGGACTATTGCTACACCTTC CSARVEADYCYTF